The next 26 T cell receptor beta chains were all read from a single sample in a study of CD8+ T cells in alopecia areata (dated by TCRdb to between 2018 and 2020). Library creation used the immunoSEQ multiplex PCR assay. To provide template for TCR sequencing, every sample had RNA extracted and reverse transcribed into cDNA. TCRdb took this table from immuneACCESS and kept in-frame rearrangements with V and J called. Such tables lack part of the clones; where checked against another copy, unresolved V genes explain under half of the gap, and the rest is unexplained. This sample gives more than 200,000 clones in total; roughly 44% of them show up just once. The top ten clonotypes cover roughly 2.8% of the sample. This sample's treatment or condition label indicates: oral pan-JAK inhibitor, 5-10 mg twice daily. Sequencing was performed on CD4+ T cells sorted from blood, taken around week 37, from a patient treated with tofacitinib. These receptors all come from a human donor with alopecia areata.

The CDR3, as DNA: TGTGCCAGCGGGCAACGGATCCTTTATAGCACTGAAGCTTTCTTT. Translating it yields CASGQRILYSTEAFF. This chain connects TRBV28 to TRBJ1-1, with unresolved D. Trimming shortened V by 8 bases and J by 4 bases, and 20 bases separated the two germline ends. Per germline, CDR1 MDHEN and CDR2 SYDVKM. The CDR3 runs to 15 residues.

The J gene is TRBJ1-1, the V gene TRBV27; 10 nucleotides line up with TRBD1. Germline assignment: CDR1 MNHEY and CDR2 SMNVEV (reference sequence). Trimming took 7 bases from V and 4 from J; bases not matched to a gene: 9. This CDR3 is built from 15 residues. The DNA of the CDR3 is TGTGCCAGCACCCGGCGACAGGGGGCTAGCACTGAAGCTTTCTTT. Protein sequence: CASTRRQGASTEAFF.

This clone has more than one count but fewer than ten. The V gene is TRBV18, the J gene TRBJ1-5, with 10 bases identical to TRBD1. Germline CDR1 KGHSH, CDR2 LQKENI. The CDR3 totals 16 residues. V was clipped by 3 bases and J by 9 bases; unmatched bases: 11. The CDR3 here is CASSPGTGASGWPQHF. Here the CDR3 DNA reads TGTGCCAGCTCACCTGGGACAGGGGCGTCGGGATGGCCCCAGCATTTT.

CDR3 DNA sequence: TGCAGCGTGAACCGGGACCTTGGTCTTTCTGAAGCTTTCTTT. The encoded protein is CSVNRDLGLSEAFF. V usage is TRBV29-1 and J usage is TRBJ1-1; possibly TRBD1 for D (5 bases). Germline-derived CDR1 and CDR2 are SQVTM and ANQGSEA. Trimming shortened V by 6 bases and J by 6 bases, and 20 bases separated the two germline ends. The CDR3 extends over 14 amino acids.

The chain uses TRBV25-1 and TRBJ2-7, with D possibly matching TRBD1 (6 bases). The CDR3 totals 13 residues. CDR1 MGHDK and CDR2 SYGVNS come from the germline V gene. Trimming took off 6 bases at V and 2 bases at J, with 11 bases between the two ends. The DNA of the CDR3 is TGTGCCAGCAGAGGACAGTCTCCCTACGAGCAGTACTTC. Translated, it gives CASRGQSPYEQYF.

This chain connects TRBV7-9 to TRBJ1-3; tentative D call: TRBD1 (6 bases). The CDR3 spans 17 residues. Per germline, CDR1 SEHNR and CDR2 FQNEAQ (reference sequence). Trimming took off 1 base at V and 11 bases at J, with 24 bases between the two ends. The chain's CDR3 is CASSLGGPTGTPGAIYF. CDR3 in DNA: TGTGCCAGCAGCTTAGGCGGACCGACAGGCACTCCGGGCGCCATATATTTT.

V and J are TRBV30 and TRBJ2-1; TRBD2 might be the D (6 bases). With 8 bases removed from V and 2 bases from J, the gap between germline ends came to 13 bases. Germline values: CDR1 GTSNPN, CDR2 SVGIG (reference sequence). This CDR3 spans 13 amino acids. The CDR3 nucleotides read TGTGCCATCGGGACTCAAGCCTACAATGAGCAGTTCTTC. Amino acid sequence: CAIGTQAYNEQFF.

The CDR3 sequence is CASGVINTEAFF. In DNA, the CDR3 is TGTGCCAGCGGAGTAATCAACACTGAAGCTTTCTTT. V gene TRBV7-9 combines with J gene TRBJ1-1; D not certain. The CDR3 loop spans 12 amino acids. Germline values: CDR1 SEHNR, CDR2 FQNEAQ (reference sequence). Trimming stripped 8 bases from V and 2 bases from J, with 9 bases between.

This clone has just a few counts. The V call is TRBV7-2, the J call TRBJ2-5; D unresolved. The CDR3 consists of 12 residues. Trimming shortened V by 5 bases and J by 1 base, and 5 bases separated the two germline ends. Germline CDR1 and CDR2: SGHTA and FQGNSA. The CDR3 reads CASSPPQETQYF. In DNA, the CDR3 is TGTGCCAGCAGCCCCCCCCAAGAGACCCAGTACTTC.

V and J are TRBV5-4 and TRBJ2-3; the match to TRBD2 covers 12 bases. J gave up 4 bases and V 6 bases, and 15 bases lay outside the gene matches. The CDR3 covers 18 residues. Germline values: CDR1 SGHNT, CDR2 YYREEE (reference sequence). The CDR3 coding sequence is TGTGCCAGCACAAGCGGGGCTAGCGGGAGGGCCGGGGCAGATACGCAGTATTTT. It encodes CASTSGASGRAGADTQYF.

This chain uses TRBV2 with TRBJ2-2; 7 nucleotides align to TRBD2. The J segment lost 4 bases and the V segment lost 6 bases, leaving 5 bases of the junction unmatched. The CDR3 length is 14 residues. Germline CDR1 reads SNHLY; CDR2 reads FYNNEI. CDR3 DNA sequence: TGTGCCAGCAGACTAGCGAGTTCCACCGGGGAGCTGTTTTTT. Its protein product is CASRLASSTGELFF.

The CDR3 coding sequence is TGCAGCGCCCGAGCCGGACTAGCGGAACTCAACAATGAGCAGTTCTTC. Its protein product is CSARAGLAELNNEQFF. J is TRBJ2-1 and V is TRBV29-1; 10 positions match TRBD2. Germline lookup yields CDR1 SQVTM and CDR2 ANQGSEA. V trimming: 7 bases; J trimming: 5 bases; junction bases outside the gene matches: 14. There are 16 residues in the CDR3.

The gene calls are TRBV6-5 and TRBJ2-7; TRBD1 aligns across 10 bases. The germline gives CDR1 MNHEY, CDR2 SVGAGI. The CDR3 has 15 residues. The V and J ends lost 5 bases and 3 bases, in that order; junction bases with no gene match: 7. In DNA form, the CDR3 reads TGTGCCAGCAGTGCCCCGGGACAGGGGAACTACGAGCAGTACTTC. It is translated as CASSAPGQGNYEQYF.

This clone has only a few counts. V usage is TRBV7-2 and J usage is TRBJ2-7; a weak D match, TRBD2 (6 bases). V lost 3 bases to trimming and J lost 2 bases, with 11 bases between them. The germline V gene encodes CDR1 SGHTA and CDR2 FQGNSA. CDR3 size: 14 residues. The DNA for the CDR3 is TGTGCCAGCAGCTTCACTAGCCCAACCTACGAGCAGTACTTC. Its protein product is CASSFTSPTYEQYF.

This clone has just a few counts. The rearrangement uses TRBV30 and TRBJ2-7; no clear D gene. Germline V lookup: CDR1 GTSNPN, CDR2 SVGIG (reference sequence). The CDR3 covers 12 residues. V lost 3 bases, J lost 7 bases, and 13 bases lay in between. In nucleotides, the CDR3 is TGTGCCTGGAGGCTCCGGGCTCGAGAGCAGTACTTC. Translation gives CAWRLRAREQYF.

This clone was observed a handful of times. This chain uses TRBV7-2 with TRBJ1-5; no definite D call. V lost 1 base and J 0 bases, leaving 7 bases between the germline ends. From germline, CDR1 is SGHTA and CDR2 FQGNSA. The CDR3 covers 15 residues. For the CDR3, the DNA is TGTGCCAGCAGCTTAGGGGTTTCTAGCAATCAGCCCCAGCATTTT. This sequence encodes CASSLGVSSNQPQHF.

V usage is TRBV18 and J usage is TRBJ2-5; a weak D match, TRBD1 (6 bases). CDR1 and CDR2 from the germline V gene are KGHSH and LQKENI. V was trimmed by 3 bases and J by 4 bases, leaving 12 bases between them. This CDR3 region has 14 residues. CDR3 sequence (DNA): TGTGCCAGCTCACCTTCGGGACAAGGAGAGACCCAGTACTTC. It specifies CASSPSGQGETQYF.

The chain employs TRBV5-1 and TRBJ2-5; TRBD1 is a possible D gene (6 bases). CDR3 length equals 15 residues. Looked up from germline, CDR1 is SGHRS and CDR2 is YFSETQ. The V gene lost 3 bases and the J gene lost 4 bases, with 16 bases spanning the gap. The CDR3 region is CASSSDGTSRETQYF. The CDR3 DNA is TGCGCCAGCAGCTCCGATGGGACATCCCGAGAGACCCAGTACTTC.

The V gene is TRBV10-3, the J gene TRBJ1-2; D remains ambiguous. Germline lookup yields CDR1 ENHRY and CDR2 SYGVKD. This CDR3 spans 14 amino acids. V lost 2 bases and J 6 bases, leaving 13 bases between the germline ends. Written as DNA, the CDR3 is TGTGCCATCAGTGAGGAGGGAAACGAAGATGGCTACACCTTC. Amino acids: CAISEEGNEDGYTF.

This chain connects TRBV5-1 to TRBJ2-1; 10 nucleotides line up with TRBD2. Germline-derived CDR1 and CDR2 are SGHRS and YFSETQ. The ends lost 0 bases at V and 4 bases at J; junction bases unmatched: 4. The CDR3 is 16 amino acids. The chain's CDR3 is CASSLVPTSGYNEQFF. DNA of the CDR3: TGCGCCAGCAGCTTGGTTCCGACTAGCGGGTACAATGAGCAGTTCTTC.

This clone was observed once. This chain uses TRBV7-9 with TRBJ2-3; 11 bases agree with TRBD2. J gave up 5 bases and V 5 bases, and 6 bases lay outside the gene matches. Germline V lookup: CDR1 SEHNR, CDR2 FQNEAQ (reference sequence). The CDR3 contains 15 residues. The CDR3 sequence is CASSPFGLAGDTQYF. As DNA, the CDR3 is TGTGCCAGCAGCCCCTTCGGACTAGCGGGAGATACGCAGTATTTT.

This rearrangement joins TRBV30 to TRBJ1-4; D ambiguous. CDR1 and CDR2 (germline): GTSNPN, SVGIG (reference sequence). The germline V and J ends were trimmed by 2 bases and 8 bases, with 12 bases remaining between them. The CDR3 totals 13 residues. The CDR3 coding sequence is TGTGCCTGGAGTCCGGTCAGATGGGAAAAACTGTTTTTT. Protein product: CAWSPVRWEKLFF.

This chain links TRBV2 with TRBJ1-2, with 7 bases aligning to TRBD1. Germline values: CDR1 SNHLY, CDR2 FYNNEI. V shed 11 bases and J 13 bases; nucleotides not matched to a gene: 34. The CDR3 runs 18 residues. Written as DNA, the CDR3 is TGTGCCTCACGACCGGGATCGCTCGCTGACCTTGGAGGGGACAGTTGCACCTTC. Translating it yields CASRPGSLADLGGDSCTF.

This clone has ten or more counts. The rearrangement uses TRBV7-2 and TRBJ2-7, with D unresolved. There are 11 residues in the CDR3. V was trimmed by 0 bases and J by 5 bases, leaving 2 bases between them. CDR1 and CDR2 from the germline V gene are SGHTA and FQGNSA. CDR3 sequence: CASSLAHEQYF. The CDR3 nucleotides are TGTGCCAGCAGCTTAGCACACGAGCAGTACTTC. The full variable domain, with the rest looked up from reference TRBV7-2 and TRBJ2-7, is GAGVSQSPSNKVTEKGKDVELRCDPISGHTALYWYRQSLGQGLEFLIYFQGNSAPDKSGLPSDRFSAERTGGSVSTLTIQRTQQEDSAVYLCASSLAHEQYFGPGTRLTVT.

V usage is TRBV5-1 and J usage is TRBJ2-1, with D perhaps matching TRBD2 (6 bases). CDR1 is SGHRS and CDR2 is YFSETQ in the germline V gene. The CDR3 totals 14 residues. V lost 1 base, J lost 9 bases, and 14 bases lay in between. This CDR3 reads CASSLYPGVGEQFF. Here the CDR3 DNA reads TGCGCCAGCAGCTTGTACCCGGGGGTTGGTGAGCAGTTCTTC.

This sequence joins TRBV5-1 and TRBJ2-3; 11 positions match TRBD2. V lost 4 bases, J lost 6 bases, and 13 bases stayed unmatched. This CDR3 is 17 amino acids long. CDR1 SGHRS and CDR2 YFSETQ come from the germline V gene. The CDR3 reads CASSAMTSGNGKDTQYF. CDR3 sequence (DNA): TGCGCCAGCAGCGCGATGACTAGCGGGAACGGCAAGGATACGCAGTATTTT.